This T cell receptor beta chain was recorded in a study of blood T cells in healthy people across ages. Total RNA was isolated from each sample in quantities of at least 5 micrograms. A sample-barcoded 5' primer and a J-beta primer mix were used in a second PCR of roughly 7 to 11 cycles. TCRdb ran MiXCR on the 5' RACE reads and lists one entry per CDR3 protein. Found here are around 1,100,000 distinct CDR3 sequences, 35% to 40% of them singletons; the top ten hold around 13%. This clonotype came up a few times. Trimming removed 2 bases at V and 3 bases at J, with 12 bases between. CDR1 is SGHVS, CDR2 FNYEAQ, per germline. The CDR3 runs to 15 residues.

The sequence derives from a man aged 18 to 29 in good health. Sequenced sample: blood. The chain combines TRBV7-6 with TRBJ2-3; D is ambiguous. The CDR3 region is CASSLRVLGTDTQYF. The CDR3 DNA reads TGTGCCAGCAGCTTAAGGGTTTTAGGGACAGATACGCAGTATTTT. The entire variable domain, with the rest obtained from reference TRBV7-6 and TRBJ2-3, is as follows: GAGVSQSPRYKVTKRGQDVALRCDPISGHVSLYWYRQALGQGPEFLTYFNYEAQQDKSGLPNDRFSAERPEGSISTLTIQRTEQRDSAMYRCASSLRVLGTDTQYFGPGTRLTVL.